This record looks at one T cell receptor beta chain sequence and its context. Data came from immunoSEQ multiplex PCR; TCRdb stores just in-frame clones and leaves some out. The sample has roughly 110,000 clones; 65% to 75% are singletons. This record comes from a study of blood T cell repertoires in COVID-19. As for the study in general: There were acute and convalescent COVID-19 samples, and they came from the United States, Italy and Spain. Sources were T cells, B-cell-depleted T cells, or PBMCs; the material itself was cDNA or gDNA.

The CDR3 has 14 amino acids. Germline V gene lookup returns CDR1 SNHLY and CDR2 FYNNEI. Trimming removed 10 bases from V and 5 bases from J; junction bases left unmatched: 6. The specimen sequenced was peripheral blood. The receptor's source is a human donor with acute or convalescent COVID-19. The donor label of this sample is uncertain. V gene TRBV2 combines with J gene TRBJ2-1; 12 bases match TRBD1. The CDR3: CAKRGQGAHNEQFF. The CDR3 DNA sequence: TGTGCCAAACGGGGACAGGGGGCCCACAATGAGCAGTTCTTC.